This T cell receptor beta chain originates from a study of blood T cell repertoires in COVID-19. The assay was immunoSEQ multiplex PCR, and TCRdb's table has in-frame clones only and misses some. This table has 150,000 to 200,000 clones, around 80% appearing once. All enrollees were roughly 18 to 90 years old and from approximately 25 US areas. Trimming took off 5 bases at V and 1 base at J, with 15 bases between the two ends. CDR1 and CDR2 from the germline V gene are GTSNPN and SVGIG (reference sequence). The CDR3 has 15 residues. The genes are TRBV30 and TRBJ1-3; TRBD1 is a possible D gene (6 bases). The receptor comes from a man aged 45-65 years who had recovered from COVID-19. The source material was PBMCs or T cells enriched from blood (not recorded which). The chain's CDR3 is CAWWIPGESGNTIYF. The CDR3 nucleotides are TGTGCCTGGTGGATCCCAGGGGAATCTGGAAACACCATATATTTT.